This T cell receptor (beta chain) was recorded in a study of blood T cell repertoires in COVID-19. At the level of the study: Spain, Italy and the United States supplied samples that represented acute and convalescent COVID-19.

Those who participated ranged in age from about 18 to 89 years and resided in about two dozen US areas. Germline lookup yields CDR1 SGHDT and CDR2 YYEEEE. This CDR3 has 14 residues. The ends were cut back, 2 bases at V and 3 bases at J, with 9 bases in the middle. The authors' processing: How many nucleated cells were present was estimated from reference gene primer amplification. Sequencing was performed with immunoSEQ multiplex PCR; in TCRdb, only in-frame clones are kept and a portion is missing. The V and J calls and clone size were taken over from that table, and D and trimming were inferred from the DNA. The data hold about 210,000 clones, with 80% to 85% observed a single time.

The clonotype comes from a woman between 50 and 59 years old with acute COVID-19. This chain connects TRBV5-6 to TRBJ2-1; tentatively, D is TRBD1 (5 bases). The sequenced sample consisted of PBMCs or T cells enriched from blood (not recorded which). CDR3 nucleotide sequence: TGTGCCAGCAGCTTTAAGGGGAACTACAATGAGCAGTTCTTC. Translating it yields CASSFKGNYNEQFF.